This TCR beta chain originates from a study of human T cells and chemical hapten exposure. Trimming stripped 0 bases from V and 1 base from J, with 16 bases between. The germline CDR1 and CDR2 sequences are SGHTS and YDEGEE. The CDR3 totals 17 residues. Via MiXCR, TCRdb re-called the RACE reads, giving one row per CDR3 protein. The data contain over 65,000 distinct CDR3 sequences, about 10% of them singletons. Time point reported: patch test 1, 2 weeks after DPC sensitization. Treatment described: therapeutic diphenylcyclopropenone sensitization with weekly scalp DPC. Source: whole blood, taken in connection with sensitization to the hapten diphenylcyclopropenone (DPC). The chain combines TRBV5-8 with TRBJ1-1, with D uncertain. This clonotype was obtained from a woman in her forties or fifties with alopecia areata. Some clones in this sample may be carry-over from other donors' samples. CDR3 region: CASSLVGSWGANTEAFF. CDR3 nucleotide sequence: TGTGCCAGCAGCTTGGTGGGTAGCTGGGGTGCGAACACTGAAGCTTTCTTT. Supplemented by reference TRBV5-8 and TRBJ1-1, the full variable domain reads EAGVTQSPTHLIKTRGQQATLRCSPISGHTSVYWYQQALGLGLQFLLWYDEGEERNRGNFPPRFSGRQFPNYSSELNVNALELEDSALYLCASSLVGSWGANTEAFFGQGTRLTVV.